A single sample gave rise to the 9 T cell receptor beta chains below, sequenced in a study of tumor-infiltrating lymphocytes in primary liver carcinoma (dated by TCRdb to 2017 to 2019). TCRdb shows the sequencer as Illumina HiSeq 2500. TCRbeta-specific cDNA was reverse-transcribed from approximately 0.5 ug total RNA using a constant-region primer and ProtoScript II reverse transcriptase. TCRbeta libraries were built with three nested multiplex PCR rounds, a slightly modified ARM-PCR procedure. The first two PCR rounds used multiplex TRBV1-TRBV30 forward primers with a Cbeta reverse primer, each for approximately 11 cycles. TCRdb's own reprocessing of the public reads used fastp at Q25 and MiXCR and kept productive beta chains. Entries are consolidated by CDR3 protein sequence, retaining the most common genes and DNA. For this sample there are about 180,000 distinct CDR3 sequences; about 60% appear just once. The ten most abundant clones make up about 70% of the sample.

Blood RNA was extracted from unsorted whole blood using TRIzol reagent, and germline DNA was obtained with the DNeasy Blood & Tissue kit. Sample: peripheral blood. The source is a man between 35 and 55 years old with primary liver carcinoma and hepatitis B virus infection.

The rearrangement uses TRBV29-1 and TRBJ2-3, with 9 bases lining up with TRBD1. Germline V CDR1 and CDR2: SQVTM, ANQGSEA. The CDR3 loop spans 12 amino acids. Germline trimming cut 8 bases from V and 3 bases from J; bases unmatched to any gene: 3. The CDR3 coding sequence is TGCAGCTGCGGACAGGGGACAGATACGCAGTATTTT. This translates into CSCGQGTDTQYF.

This clonotype was recorded a few times. The genes are TRBV24-1 and TRBJ2-1; unclear D gene. The CDR3 spans 15 residues. Germline loops: CDR1 KGHDR, CDR2 SFDVKD. Trimming removed 4 bases at V and 4 bases at J, with 13 bases between. CDR3 protein: CATSEDPTPYNEQFF. The CDR3 nucleotides read TGTGCCACCAGTGAGGATCCTACTCCATACAATGAGCAGTTCTTC.

This clonotype has a count of ten or more. The gene calls are TRBV6-5 and TRBJ2-7; the match to TRBD1 covers 7 bases. The CDR3 sequence is 15 residues long. CDR1 and CDR2 (germline): MNHEY, SVGAGI. V lost 5 bases, J lost 3 bases, and 10 bases stayed unmatched. CDR3 in amino acids: CASSTIRQGIYEQYF. CDR3 nucleotides: TGTGCCAGCAGTACCATAAGACAGGGCATCTACGAGCAGTACTTC.

Ten or more counts support this clonotype. The chain joins TRBV11-2 to TRBJ1-1; D is unresolved. V lost 4 bases to trimming and J lost 3 bases, with 12 bases between them. CDR3 size: 14 residues. CDR1 is SGHAT and CDR2 is FQNNGV in the germline V gene. CDR3 sequence (DNA): TGTGCCAGCAGCTCCGAATTTTCGGACACTGAAGCTTTCTTT. This gives the protein CASSSEFSDTEAFF. Full variable domain (missing parts from reference TRBV11-2 and TRBJ1-1): EAGVAQSPRYKIIEKRQSVAFWCNPISGHATLYWYQQILGQGPKLLIQFQNNGVVDDSQLPKDRFSAERLKGVDSTLKIQPAKLEDSAVYLCASSSEFSDTEAFFGQGTRLTVV.

Concerning this clonotype: Given a much more abundant clone one base away, this may be a read error. The chain carries TRBV29-1 and TRBJ2-3; D ambiguous. The CDR3 consists of 12 residues. CDR1 is SQVTM, CDR2 ANQGSEA, per germline. Here the CDR3 reads CRVVRTTDTQYF. As DNA, the CDR3 is TGCAGAGTTGTCCGGACCACAGATACGCAGTATTTT.

Notes on this clonotype: Mismatch with germline at one junction end may stem from a read error. The chain recombines TRBV29-1 with TRBJ2-1; 11 nucleotides match TRBD2. The CDR3 has 15 amino acids. Germline V gene data show CDR1 as SQVTM and CDR2 as ANQGSEA. CDR3 DNA sequence: TGTAGCGTTGAGGGGGGGACTAGCGGATACATTGAGCAGTTCTTC. Its translation: CSVEGGTSGYIEQFF.

V usage is TRBV4-2 and J usage is TRBJ2-3; the D gene is possibly TRBD2 (5 bases). Per germline, CDR1 LGHNA and CDR2 YNFKEQ. The CDR3 runs to 13 residues. The V and J ends lost 4 bases and 6 bases respectively, with 11 bases between them. CDR3 sequence reads: CASSPRSADTQYF. In DNA, the CDR3 is TGTGCCAGCAGCCCTCGTAGCGCGGATACGCAGTATTTT.

The chain joins TRBV4-1 to TRBJ2-7; maybe TRBD1 (5 bases). Germline loops: CDR1 MGHRA, CDR2 YSYEKL. Trimming took 0 bases from V and 0 from J, leaving 6 bases between them. CDR3 length: 14 amino acids. The CDR3 region has the DNA TGCGCCAGCAGCCAAGAACAGGTCTCCTACGAGCAGTACTTC. It codes for CASSQEQVSYEQYF.

This clonotype was counted between two and nine times. This rearrangement joins TRBV4-1 to TRBJ2-2, with 8 bases aligning to TRBD1. The germline CDR1 and CDR2 sequences are MGHRA and YSYEKL. Trimming cost V 2 bases and J 3 bases; bases outside gene matches: 11. The CDR3 spans 18 residues. The CDR3 sequence: CASSQSRDRQLHTGELFF. The CDR3 nucleotides read TGCGCCAGCAGCCAATCCCGGGACAGGCAACTACACACCGGGGAGCTGTTTTTT.